The next 14 T cell receptor beta chains were all read from a single sample in a study of blood T cell repertoires in COVID-19. Only in-frame clones appear in the TCRdb table, and some are missing; sequencing was by immunoSEQ multiplex PCR. The sample yields 200,000 to 300,000 clones, more than 70% seen once. Sequenced sample: peripheral blood. All receptors derive from a woman aged 25 to 39 with COVID-19, enrolled during active disease.

CDR3 in amino acids: CASSQEHVPGGPASYNEQFF. CDR3 DNA: TGCGCCAGCAGCCAGGAACATGTGCCAGGGGGGCCCGCCTCCTACAATGAGCAGTTCTTC. The chain employs TRBV4-3 and TRBJ2-1; D may be TRBD1 (7 bases). The V gene's germline CDR1 is LGHNA and CDR2 YSLEER. The CDR3 contains 20 residues. Trimming left V 3 bases short and J 0 bases short, with 24 bases between.

This sequence joins TRBV2 and TRBJ2-3, with D tentatively TRBD2 (5 bases). Germline assignment: CDR1 SNHLY and CDR2 FYNNEI. This CDR3 region has 13 residues. The V and J ends lost 7 bases and 7 bases respectively, with 15 bases between them. DNA of the CDR3: TGTGCCAGCATGCGGCTAGCCGGGTATACGCAGTATTTT. Amino acid sequence: CASMRLAGYTQYF.

This chain links TRBV5-4 with TRBJ2-6; tentative D call: TRBD1 (5 bases). Trimming stripped 4 bases from V and 2 bases from J, with 16 bases between. CDR1 is SGHNT, CDR2 YYREEE, per germline (reference sequence). CDR3 length: 17 residues. The DNA for the CDR3 is TGTGCCAGCAGCCTCCCCAACACAGGTACTGGGGCCAACGTCCTGACTTTC. It codes for CASSLPNTGTGANVLTF.

This chain joins TRBV28 and TRBJ1-5; D is possibly TRBD1 (5 bases). The CDR3 is 13 amino acids. Trimming stripped 8 bases from V and 7 bases from J, with 15 bases between. CDR1 and CDR2 from the germline V gene are MDHEN and SYDVKM. The CDR3 region has the DNA TGTGCCAGCTTACGGCCGGGACTCCAGCCCCAGCATTTT. Translating it yields CASLRPGLQPQHF.

This rearrangement joins TRBV7-2 to TRBJ2-5; 10 bases match TRBD2. V shed 5 bases, J shed 5 bases, and the junction held 11 bases outside the gene matches. The CDR3 extends over 16 amino acids. The germline gives CDR1 SGHTA, CDR2 FQGNSA. The DNA for the CDR3 is TGTGCCAGCAGCCCGCCATTAGCGGGGGGCTTGGAGACCCAGTACTTC. Its protein is CASSPPLAGGLETQYF.

The chain joins TRBV28 to TRBJ1-2; 8 positions match TRBD1. The CDR3 is made up of 14 amino acids. CDR1 is MDHEN, CDR2 SYDVKM, per germline. The trim removed 5 bases at V and 5 bases at J, leaving 7 bases unmatched. In DNA, the CDR3 is TGTGCCAGCAGTACGACAGGGGAGGGGTATGGCTACACCTTC. This translates into CASSTTGEGYGYTF.

The genes are TRBV18 and TRBJ2-2, with D possibly TRBD1 on 6 matching bases. The CDR3 is made up of 16 amino acids. The V end was cut by 6 bases, the J end by 5 bases, with 19 bases between. CDR1 and CDR2 from the germline V gene are KGHSH and LQKENI. The CDR3 nucleotides are TGTGCCAGCTCTTCCCTACCATTCACAGGGACCGGGGAGCTGTTTTTT. Encoded protein: CASSSLPFTGTGELFF. The complete variable domain, with remaining parts taken from reference TRBV18 and TRBJ2-2, reads NAGVMQNPRHLVRRRGQEARLRCSPMKGHSHVYWYRQLPEEGLKFMVYLQKENIIDESGMPKERFSAEFPKEGPSILRIQQVVRGDSAAYFCASSSLPFTGTGELFFGEGSRLTVL.

The chain carries TRBV5-4 and TRBJ2-1; D possibly corresponds to TRBD2 (6 bases). Germline V lookup: CDR1 SGHNT, CDR2 YYREEE (reference sequence). The V and J ends lost 4 bases and 0 bases respectively, with 11 bases between them. This CDR3 has 15 residues. CDR3 bases: TGTGCCAGCAGCCCGGTGGGGGGCTCCTACAATGAGCAGTTCTTC. Protein product: CASSPVGGSYNEQFF.

The CDR3 nucleotides read TGTGCCACCAGTGATTTGGGGACTAGCGGGAGTGTGGCAGATACGCAGTATTTT. It encodes CATSDLGTSGSVADTQYF. The rearrangement links TRBV24-1 to TRBJ2-3; 14 nucleotides align to TRBD2. J lost 4 bases, V lost 0 bases, and 5 bases had no gene match. The CDR3 length is 18 residues. Germline V gene data show CDR1 as KGHDR and CDR2 as SFDVKD.

The rearrangement links TRBV24-1 to TRBJ1-1; 8 positions match TRBD1. This CDR3 is built from 14 residues. Germline trimming cut 7 bases from V and 1 base from J; bases unmatched to any gene: 4. In germline, CDR1 is KGHDR, CDR2 SFDVKD. The DNA for the CDR3 is TGTGCCACCAGCCGGACAGGGTCGAACACTGAAGCTTTCTTT. Translation: CATSRTGSNTEAFF.

This chain links TRBV11-3 with TRBJ2-3; 9 nucleotides agree with TRBD1. Looked up from germline, CDR1 is SGHNT and CDR2 is YENEEA. Losses at the gene ends were 5 bases for V and 6 bases for J; bases not matched to a gene: 9. The CDR3 sequence is 15 residues long. Here the CDR3 DNA reads TGTGCCAGCAGCGTTCCGGGACAGGGCATGGATACGCAGTATTTT. Protein sequence: CASSVPGQGMDTQYF. The entire variable domain, with the rest obtained from reference TRBV11-3 and TRBJ2-3, is as follows: EAGVVQSPRYKIIEKKQPVAFWCNPISGHNTLYWYLQNLGQGPELLIRYENEEAVDDSQLPKDRFSAERLKGVDSTLKIQPAELGDSAVYLCASSVPGQGMDTQYFGPGTRLTVL.

The chain uses TRBV10-3 and TRBJ2-6, with D possibly TRBD1 on 5 matching bases. The CDR3 has 16 amino acids. V lost 4 bases and J lost 5, with 15 bases in between. In germline, CDR1 is ENHRY, CDR2 SYGVKD. The CDR3 DNA sequence: TGTGCCATCAGTGGCCATAGGGGTGAGAGGGCCAACGTCCTGACTTTC. As protein: CAISGHRGERANVLTF.

The CDR3 coding sequence is TGCGCCAGCAGCGGTCACGCCAGGGGTTCTAGGGCTTTCTTT. It codes for CASSGHARGSRAFF. The rearrangement uses TRBV4-3 and TRBJ1-1; weak D call: TRBD1 (6 bases). Trimming removed 5 bases at V and 11 bases at J, with 21 bases between. The V gene's germline CDR1 is LGHNA and CDR2 YSLEER. The CDR3 runs 14 residues.

V and J are TRBV29-1 and TRBJ2-7, with 7 bases that match TRBD1. The CDR3 has 13 residues. CDR1 is SQVTM and CDR2 is ANQGSEA in the germline V gene. V was pared by 2 bases and J by 2 bases, with 3 bases of the junction left unmatched. CDR3 coding DNA: TGCAGCGTTGAAAGGGACAGCCCCTACGAGCAGTACTTC. Its protein is CSVERDSPYEQYF.